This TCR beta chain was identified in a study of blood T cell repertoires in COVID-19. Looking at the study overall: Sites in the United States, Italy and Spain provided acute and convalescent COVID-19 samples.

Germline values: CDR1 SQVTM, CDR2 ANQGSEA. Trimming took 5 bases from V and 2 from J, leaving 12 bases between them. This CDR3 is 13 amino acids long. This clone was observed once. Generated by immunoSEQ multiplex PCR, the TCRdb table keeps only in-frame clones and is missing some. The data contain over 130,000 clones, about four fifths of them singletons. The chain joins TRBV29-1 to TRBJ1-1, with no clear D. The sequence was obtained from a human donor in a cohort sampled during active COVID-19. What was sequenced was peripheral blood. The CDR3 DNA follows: TGCAGCGTTTGGGGAGGGCCTAACACTGAAGCTTTCTTT. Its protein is CSVWGGPNTEAFF.